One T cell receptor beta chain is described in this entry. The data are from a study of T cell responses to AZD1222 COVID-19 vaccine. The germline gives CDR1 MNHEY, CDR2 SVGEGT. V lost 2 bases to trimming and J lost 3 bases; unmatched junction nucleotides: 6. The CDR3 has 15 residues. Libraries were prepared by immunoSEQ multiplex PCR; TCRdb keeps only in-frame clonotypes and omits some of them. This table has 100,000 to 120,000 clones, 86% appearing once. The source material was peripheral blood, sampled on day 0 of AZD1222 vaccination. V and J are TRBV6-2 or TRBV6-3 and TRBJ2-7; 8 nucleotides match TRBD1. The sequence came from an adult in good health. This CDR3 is CASSYETGVIYEQYF. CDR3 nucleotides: TGTGCCAGCAGTTACGAGACAGGGGTGATCTACGAGCAGTACTTC.